This T cell receptor (beta chain) came from a study of CD8+CD57+ T cells in acquired aplastic anemia. Turning to the study itself: Average CD4+ read depth in healthy donors was about 10.8 million reads.

The V and J ends lost 4 bases and 2 bases, in that order; junction bases with no gene match: 3. The CDR3 spans 14 residues. The germline gives CDR1 LNHDA, CDR2 SQIVND (reference sequence). Profiling that covered TCR beta VDJ and CDR3 relied on genomic DNA as its template. In TCRdb, the reads were re-called with MiXCR into one record per CDR3 protein. The sample holds about 420,000 distinct CDR3 sequences, 65% to 80% seen once. The chain is built from TRBV19 and TRBJ2-5; 8 bases match TRBD1. This receptor was obtained from a human donor in good health, serving as a control. Material: sorted CD4+, CD8+, or CD8+CD57+ T cells (not recorded which) from PBMCs. CDR3 bases: TGTGCCAGTAGTAAAGGACAGGGTCAAGAGACCCAGTACTTC. Residues: CASSKGQGQETQYF.